This T cell receptor beta chain was obtained from a study of identifying expanded T cells in peripheral blood. The study, taken as a whole, reports: Differentially abundant clones: around 1.1 between replicates, just under 17 at around 15 days, 19 to 20 at four.

About this clone: Its antigen remains unknown.

Assay used: immunoSEQ multiplex PCR; TCRdb lists only in-frame clones, some missing. This sample has some 90,000 clones, with 88% found just once. The J segment lost 5 bases and the V segment lost 6 bases, leaving 6 bases of the junction unmatched. The CDR3 runs to 13 residues. CDR1 and CDR2 from the germline V gene are ENHRY and SYGVKD. Sequencing used blood. The receptor was derived from a person between 18 and 70 years old in good health. The chain combines TRBV10-3 with TRBJ2-7; 8 bases map to TRBD1. DNA for the CDR3: TGTGCCATCAGGCTGCAGGGGGCGCACGAGCAGTACTTC. This codes for CAIRLQGAHEQYF.